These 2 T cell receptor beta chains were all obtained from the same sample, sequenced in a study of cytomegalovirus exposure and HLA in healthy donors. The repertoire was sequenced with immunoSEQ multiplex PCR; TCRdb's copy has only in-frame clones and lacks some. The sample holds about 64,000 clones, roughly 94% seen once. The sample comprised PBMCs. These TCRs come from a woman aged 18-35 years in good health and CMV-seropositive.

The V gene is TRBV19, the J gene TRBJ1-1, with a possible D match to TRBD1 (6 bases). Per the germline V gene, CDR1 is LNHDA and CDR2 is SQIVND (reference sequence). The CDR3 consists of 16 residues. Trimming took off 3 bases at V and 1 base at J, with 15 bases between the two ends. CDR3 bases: TGTGCCAGTAGTATTTTGGGGGGGCGACGGAACACTGAAGCTTTCTTT. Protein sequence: CASSILGGRRNTEAFF.

CDR3 coding DNA: TGTGCCAGCAGCGTTCTAGCGGGGGCAGAATACAATGAGCAGTTCTTC. It encodes CASSVLAGAEYNEQFF. The chain couples TRBV9 to TRBJ2-1, with TRBD2 identical over 10 bases. Trimming at V came to 2 bases and at J to 4 bases, leaving 6 bases not matched to a gene. Germline lookup yields CDR1 SGDLS and CDR2 YYNGEE. CDR3 length: 16 amino acids.